Below, one T cell receptor beta chain is given with its context. Its antigen is not yet known. The sample holds no much larger clone one base away, and base qualities are not on file. V lost 4 bases and J lost 7 bases, and the count of bases not matched to a germline gene is 6. The germline V gene sets CDR1 to SGHRS and CDR2 to YFSETQ. The CDR3 holds 14 amino acids from the cysteine to the phenylalanine. The CDR3 DNA has 42 bases and is translated from base 1. The data stem from a study of cytomegalovirus exposure and HLA in healthy donors (dated 2017 in TCRdb). Background on the whole study: According to an earlier analysis of several hundred of the donors, about 179 million T cells yielded 90 million to 140 million unique TCR beta sequences and about 300 Gb of sequence data. An early release covering approximately 600 HLA-typed donors comprised about 300 gigabases of sequencing data and about 90 million unique TCR sequences. The number of donors typed differed by locus, with roughly 629-640 for A, B, C, DRB1 and DQB1, approximately 500 for DQA1, approximately 580 for DPA1, and some 440 for DPB1. Rather than drawing on any new phenotypic data, the later analysis identified candidate immune exposures from TCR beta sequences and the way those sequences occurred across donors. To study patterns of TCR occurrence, a later analysis re-analyzed previously published TCR beta repertoires from around 700 donors and added high-resolution HLA genotyping. An earlier analysis of 500 to 650 of the donors applied high-throughput TCR beta sequencing to assess whether each TCR beta V gene segment acted as functional or pseudogenic. HLA typing included class I and class II loci at four-digit resolution. The aim of the study was to test whether cataloging public T cell receptors could identify signatures of past pathogen exposure. Along with the approximately 700-subject first cohort, a separate validation cohort of over a hundred different subjects was used. Using immunosequencing, the study profiled T cell repertoires from fewer than 700 subjects and related those repertoires to cytomegalovirus serostatus. Alongside the repertoire data, information on donor age, sex, ethnicity and CMV serostatus was compiled. Genome-wide SNP genotypes for about 65% of the 666 donors were used in a later genetic analysis, which treated that subset as a discovery cohort. Among about 360 genotyped donors of the cohort, an average of approximately 230,000 unique TCR beta nucleotide sequences were sequenced per donor, around 18% of them non-productive. To predict cytomegalovirus infection status, the study brought together high-throughput TCR immunosequencing, statistical association of individual TCRs with disease status, and machine learning. Among the approximately 400 genotyped donors, about 85% belonged to the genetic ancestry cluster associated with self-reported Caucasian donors. Every discovery cohort repertoire had been produced on one sequencing platform. Four or five DR-DQ haplotypes were handled as single units for association and clustering because linkage in the cohort was strong.

Overall results and qualifications from the work: In vitro tests confirmed that three of the cytomegalovirus-associated TCR beta chains recognize cytomegalovirus antigens. The study gave a list of about 170 TCR beta chains associated with cytomegalovirus. Assigning TCR associations to individual alleles was difficult when HLA alleles, especially DR and DQ, strongly co-occurred. Only TCR beta chains were sequenced in this cohort, and the absence of alpha or paired-chain data limited detectable features. Some IMGT-functional V segments, including TRBV6-2 and TRBV6-3, could not be told apart with the 87-base-pair reads, so those segments were excluded. Linkage disequilibrium might explain the correlated functional status among segregating V segments, but an unknown experimental factor could not be ruled out. CMV serostatus was the only immune exposure information available for the cohort. In a later analysis, around 17,000 TCR beta sequences were associated with specific HLA alleles at a false discovery rate of 0.05. The authors suggested that the approach could potentially be generalized to other disease states and immunological phenotypes. A cluster of highly shared sequence variants was judged likely to be a technical artifact of the sequencing pipeline. According to a later genetic analysis, donors in an Asian-associated ancestry cluster had fewer N-insertions in productive TCRs than the approximately 670-donor mean. The presence/absence analyses assumed that sequencing depth was roughly uniform across donors, and that assumption may not be true. A later genetic analysis associated a missense DCLRE1C variant with V-gene and J-gene trimming of TCR beta chains, and an independent cohort replicated the association. Across donors, most TCR sequences were observed very rarely, whereas some public TCRs were present in many individuals. Approximately 18 rarely observed V segments, including chromosome 9 orphons, were excluded from the earlier analysis of several hundred of the donors because counts were too low. A further reported finding was that TCR beta sequences accurately predicted the HLA-A and HLA-B alleles for most subjects in the first cohort. A later analysis found that HLA-associated TCR beta chains were more clonally expanded and had lower generation probabilities than equally common non-associated chains. In a later analysis, TCR association rates were found to vary across HLA loci, with the most associated TCRs seen for DRB1 alleles and the fewest for HLA-C alleles. Because HLA typing was unavailable for some donors at each locus, only the typed subset was used in association tests. In an earlier analysis of about 600 of the donors, most TCR beta V segments appeared in productive rearrangements about 87% or about 30% of the time, broadly matching IMGT annotations. The classifier was reported to diagnose cytomegalovirus status with high specificity and sensitivity in both the original and validation cohorts. A later analysis reported that several top co-occurrence clusters appeared linked to parvovirus B19, influenza, CMV and Epstein-Barr virus. According to a later analysis, most CMV-associated TCR beta chains appeared to be HLA-restricted, and the HLA associations seemed to be driven largely by CMV exposure.

The cohort comprised 550 to 700 healthy bone marrow donors. At the time of sampling, all cohort members were nominally healthy, though unrecorded immune exposures were likely present. The donor tested CMV seropositive, placing the donor among the roughly 270 seropositive members of the cohort. Each donor provided a peripheral blood sample, and peripheral blood mononuclear cells were used for TCR beta sequencing. Genomic DNA was extracted from the blood cell samples with the Qiagen DNeasy Blood Extraction Kit. Libraries came from the immunoSEQ multiplex PCR assay. For the multiplex PCR, a mixture combining 60 forward primers for TCR Vbeta segments and 13 reverse primers for TCR Jbeta segments was used. Amplification of the CDR3 region of rearranged TCR beta genes was performed with a multiplex PCR assay on genomic DNA. The Illumina HiSeq System was used to sequence the amplified TCR beta libraries as 87-base-pair reads. Processing in the source paper ran as follows. Across the 640 or so repertoires, a later analysis counted tens of millions of unique TCR beta chains, 9.5 million to 13 million of which were shared by at least two donors. To remove PCR and sequencing errors, raw reads were error-corrected and collapsed into unique sequences using a nearest-neighbor algorithm that merged closely related sequences. To assign V, D and J gene segments, CDR3 sequences were aligned to IMGT reference sequences. For a sequence to be retained, at least a six-nucleotide match to both a V gene segment and a J gene segment was required. A rearrangement counted as productive if the CDR3 had no stop codons and remained in frame with V and J, and every other rearrangement counted as non-productive. CDR3 was defined by IMGT convention, running from the second conserved V-encoded cysteine to the conserved J-encoded phenylalanine. The earlier analysis of about 570 of the donors excluded any sequence lacking an unambiguous match to a single V gene segment. An earlier analysis of fewer than 650 of the donors classified V segments as functional when productive rearrangements were above 56.7% and as segregating when the standard deviation between donors was above 5%. A statistical classification framework was developed to diagnose cytomegalovirus status using the catalog of TCR beta chain sequences. V and J gene assignment, in a later analysis, came from comparing TCR nucleotide sequences with IMGT/GENE-DB human TR gene sequences. A later analysis assigned CDR3 sequences and most-parsimonious VDJ recombination scenarios with the TCRdist pipeline. A later analysis defined each TCR beta chain by its CDR3 amino acid sequence plus V-gene family, and excluded reads lacking a unique V-gene family. To address suspected cross-contamination and a sequencing artifact, a later analysis removed over 500 highly shared, low-generation-probability nucleotide sequences. For each public chain, a later analysis derived a clonal expansion index from normalized ranks of inferred template counts within each repertoire. In a later analysis, generation probabilities were computed using a VDJ recombination model fitted to out-of-frame rearrangements, and the results were checked against IGoR. In a later analysis, TCR-TCR, TCR-HLA and TCR-CMV co-occurrence was scored with hypergeometric tests, and a repertoire-size bias correction was applied to TCR pairs. To estimate false discovery rates, a later analysis permuted the HLA or CMV assignments 20 times. A later analysis grouped co-occurring TCRs with DBSCAN, adding TCRdist sequence similarity when clustering within HLA-allele-positive subsets. Repertoires with fewer than 30,000 or more than 120,000 public chains, plus five repertoires with anomalous nucleotide sharing, were excluded from co-occurrence clustering. Not all clones reach the TCRdb copy of this immuneACCESS table, which keeps in-frame sequences only. Checked studies attribute under half of the gap to unresolved V genes and leave the rest unexplained. The D gene and trimming were derived from the DNA, and the V and J assignments and clone size from that table. In all, the sample holds 200,000 or so clones, and about four fifths of those were seen once. The top ten clones comprise 5% to 6% of the sample.

The chain is assembled from TRBV5-1 and TRBJ2-1; the junction holds 9 bases that match TRBD2. The TCR was taken from a woman younger than 45 in good health and CMV-seropositive. Sequencing was done on a sample of PBMCs. CDR3 loop: CASSPLSGGNEQFF. The nucleotide sequence is TGCGCCAGCAGCCCCCTTAGCGGGGGAAATGAGCAGTTCTTC.